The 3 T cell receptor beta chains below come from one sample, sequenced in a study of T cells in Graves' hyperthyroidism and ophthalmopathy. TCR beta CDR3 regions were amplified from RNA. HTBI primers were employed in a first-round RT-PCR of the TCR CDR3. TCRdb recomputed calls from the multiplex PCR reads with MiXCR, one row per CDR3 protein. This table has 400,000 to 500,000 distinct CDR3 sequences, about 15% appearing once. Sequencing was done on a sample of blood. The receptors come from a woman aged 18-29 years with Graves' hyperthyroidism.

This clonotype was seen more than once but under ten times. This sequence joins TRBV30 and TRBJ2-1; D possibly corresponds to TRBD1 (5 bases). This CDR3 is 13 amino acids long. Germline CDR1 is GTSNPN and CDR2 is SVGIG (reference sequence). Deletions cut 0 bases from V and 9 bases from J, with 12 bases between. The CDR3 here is CAWSVGASSEQFF. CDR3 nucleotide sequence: TGTGCCTGGAGTGTAGGGGCTTCTAGTGAGCAGTTCTTC.

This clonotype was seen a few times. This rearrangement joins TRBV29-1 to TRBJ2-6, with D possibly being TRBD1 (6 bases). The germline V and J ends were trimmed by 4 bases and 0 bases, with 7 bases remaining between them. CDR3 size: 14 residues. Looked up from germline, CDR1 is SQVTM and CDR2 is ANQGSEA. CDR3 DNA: TGCAGCGTTGGGGACATCTCTGGGGCCAACGTCCTGACTTTC. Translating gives CSVGDISGANVLTF.

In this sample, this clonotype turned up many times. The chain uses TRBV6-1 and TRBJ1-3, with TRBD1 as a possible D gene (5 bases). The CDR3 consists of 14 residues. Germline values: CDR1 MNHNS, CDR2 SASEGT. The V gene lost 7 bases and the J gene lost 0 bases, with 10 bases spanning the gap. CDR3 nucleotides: TGTGCCAGCATGGGACGGAACTCTGGAAACACCATATATTTT. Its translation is CASMGRNSGNTIYF.